This TCR beta chain was profiled in a study of CD8 T cells in Susac syndrome (dated by TCRdb to about 2019). Looking at the study overall: Among the sequenced Susac syndrome patients, more than five had clinically active disease and under 10 were in clinical remission. At blood withdrawal, Susac syndrome patients were therapy-naive, treated with corticosteroids (with IVIg additionally given to some), or treated with IVIg alone. Repertoire sequencing was used to test whether CD8+ T cell activation and differentiation in Susac syndrome was antigen driven. Broader findings and caveats from the paper: In patients with Susac syndrome, the CD4+ T cell repertoire showed no detectable clonal expansion. The study acknowledged that relatively few individuals were included in the TCR sequencing and HLA analysis.

On this clonotype: It lacks a known antigen. No base qualities exist here, and no much larger clone lies one base off it.

RNA was extracted using the RNeasy kit, and roughly 0.45 to 1 microgram was reverse transcribed with random hexamers. The immunoSEQ multiplex PCR assay, covering 54 Vbeta and 13 Jbeta segments, was used to amplify TCR beta CDR3 regions. PCR amplification bias was corrected by using a synthetic template baseline for primer optimization and computational correction. Per the authors' processing: Reads were annotated to V, D and J genes according to IMGT and were analyzed with immunoSEQ Analyzer, with only productive sequences retained. Clonality was calculated as one minus the Shannon entropy normalized by log2 of the number of productive unique sequences. For each patient and control, public and private clones were evaluated among the 100 most prevalent clones. Clones were defined as Susac-specific if absent from the healthy and MS cohorts, from more than 900 published viral clones and from other ImmuneACCESS disease sequences. In-frame beta chains were kept once TCRdb had trimmed the public reads at Q25 with fastp and called clones with MiXCR. Duplicate CDR3 protein sequences are folded into a single record with the most common DNA and genes. It is TCRdb's table, rather than the study itself, that gives the V and J calls and clone size. In this sample the table shows 150,000 to 200,000 distinct CDR3 sequences, around 94% of which occur a single time. The top ten clones comprise 0.12% of the sample.

Peripheral blood CD8+ and CD4+ T cells from healthy donors, Susac syndrome patients and multiple sclerosis patients were profiled by high-throughput TCR beta sequencing. The Susac syndrome patients fulfilled recently defined diagnostic criteria for definite or probable disease. CD8+ TEMRA cells were enriched by FACS, while bulk CD8+ and CD4+ T cells were purified by magnetic negative isolation. Blood was collected in EDTA tubes and processed within 24 hours, with PBMCs isolated through density gradient centrifugation. PBMCs intended for TCR sequencing were cryopreserved in liquid nitrogen and thawed later in a water bath at 37 degrees C. Purity of sorted or isolated CD4+, CD8+ and CD8+ TEMRA cells was at least 90%. V drops 6 bases and J drops 0 bases, leaving 12 bases in between. From cysteine to phenylalanine, the CDR3 is 14 amino acids long. The only DNA kept is the CDR3, 42 bases in frame from the first base.

The V and J segments used are TRBV12-3 or TRBV12-4 and TRBJ2-7; the D gene is perhaps TRBD1 or TRBD2, each of them matching over 5 bases. The sequence derives from a human donor with Susac syndrome. The source material was CD4+ T cells from PBMCs. DNA sequence: TGTGCCAGCAGGTCGGGACGGAGCTCCTACGAGCAGTACTTC. This translates into CASRSGRSSYEQYF.